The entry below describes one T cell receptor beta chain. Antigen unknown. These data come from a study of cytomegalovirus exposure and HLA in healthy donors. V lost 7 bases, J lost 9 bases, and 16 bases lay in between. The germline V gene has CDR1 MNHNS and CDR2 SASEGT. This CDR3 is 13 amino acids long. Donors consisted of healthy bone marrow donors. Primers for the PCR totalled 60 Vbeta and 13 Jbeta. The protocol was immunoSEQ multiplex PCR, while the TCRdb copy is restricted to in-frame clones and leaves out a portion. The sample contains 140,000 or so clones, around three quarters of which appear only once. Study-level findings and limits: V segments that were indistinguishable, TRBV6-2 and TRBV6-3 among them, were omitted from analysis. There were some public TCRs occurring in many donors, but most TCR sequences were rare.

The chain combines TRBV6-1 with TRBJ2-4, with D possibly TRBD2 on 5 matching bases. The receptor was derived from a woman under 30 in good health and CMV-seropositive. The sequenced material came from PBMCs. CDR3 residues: CASTWKKRGIQYF. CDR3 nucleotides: TGTGCCAGCACATGGAAGAAACGGGGCATTCAGTACTTC.